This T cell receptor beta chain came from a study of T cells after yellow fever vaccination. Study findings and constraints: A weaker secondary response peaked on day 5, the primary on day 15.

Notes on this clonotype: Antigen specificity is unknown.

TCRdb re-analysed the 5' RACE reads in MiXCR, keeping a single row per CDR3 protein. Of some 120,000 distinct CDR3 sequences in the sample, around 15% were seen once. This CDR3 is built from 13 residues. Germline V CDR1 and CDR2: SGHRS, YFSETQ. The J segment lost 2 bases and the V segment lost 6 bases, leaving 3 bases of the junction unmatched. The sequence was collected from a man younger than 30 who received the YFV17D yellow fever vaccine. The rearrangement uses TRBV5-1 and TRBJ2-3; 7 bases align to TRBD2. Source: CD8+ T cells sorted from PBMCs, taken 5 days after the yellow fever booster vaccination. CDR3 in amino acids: CASKAGLTDTQYF. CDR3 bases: TGCGCCAGCAAAGCGGGGCTCACAGATACGCAGTATTTT.